This T cell receptor beta chain was captured in a study of control samples from healthy donors and cancer patients. Sequencing was performed with immunoSEQ multiplex PCR; in TCRdb, only in-frame clones are kept and a portion is missing. The sample lists approximately 70,000 clones, approximately 84% seen once, with 4% in the top ten. V shed 8 bases and J shed 4 bases, with 9 bases lying between them. CDR1 is LGHDT, CDR2 YNNKEL, per germline (reference sequence). There are 11 residues in the CDR3. The chain links TRBV3-1 (or the pseudogene TRBV3-2) to TRBJ2-7, with D possibly matching TRBD2 (6 bases). The receptor was derived from a woman in her fifties or sixties in good health. The sequenced sample was blood. The CDR3 sequence: CASGTVYEQYF. DNA for the CDR3: TGTGCCAGCGGGACTGTGTACGAGCAGTACTTC.